Included here is one T cell receptor beta chain sequence, with context. Its antigen is unidentified. Blood sampling was done at baseline, cycle 4 day 1, and cycle 7 day 1. This entry is derived from a study of OX40 agonist ivuxolimab in advanced cancers. In the study overall: The study gave patients intravenous ivuxolimab at 0.01 to 10 mg/kg every 2 weeks. Prior therapy, whether anti-PD-1, anti-PD-L1 or anti-CTLA-4, was allowed, and 40% had some. General study points: The mean number of expanded clones was higher in CD8+ T cells than in CD4+.

With 3 bases removed from V and 2 bases from J, the gap between germline ends came to 5 bases. The CDR3 is made up of 12 amino acids. Per the germline V gene, CDR1 is SNHLY and CDR2 is FYNNEI. TCRdb keeps only in-frame clones here, not all; method: immunoSEQ multiplex PCR. The sample yields approximately 70,000 clones, 90% to 95% seen once. This TCR was sampled from an adult with an advanced solid tumor such as melanoma, head and neck, liver or kidney cancer. The sample here was CD4+ or CD8+ T cells sorted from blood, taken in a trial of the OX40 agonist ivuxolimab. The chain links TRBV2 to TRBJ2-7; D unresolved. CDR3 DNA sequence: TGTGCCAGCAGTGACACAGCCTACGAGCAGTACTTC. Its translation is CASSDTAYEQYF.